This T cell receptor beta chain was observed in a study of cytomegalovirus exposure and HLA in healthy donors. Study in general: Most donors, about 82% of a few hundred genotyped, fell in the Caucasian-associated ancestry cluster.

The primer mix had 60 Vbeta and 13 Jbeta primers. Assay: immunoSEQ multiplex PCR; the TCRdb copy retains only in-frame clones and omits some. There are fewer than 200,000 clones in the sample; roughly 70% occur only once, and about 7% lies in the top ten. A few counts support this clone. The antigen is unknown. General observations from the study: Many donors carried some public TCRs, although rarity characterized most TCR sequences. Analysis performed later found 16,000 or so TCR beta sequences associated with HLA alleles at 0.05 false discovery rate. The only immune exposure information that was available was CMV serostatus.

This TCR was recovered from a man aged 35-49 years in good health and CMV-seropositive. The sample comprised PBMCs.

CDR3 coding DNA: TGTGCCACCAGCAGAGATGCGCAGGGGGGTGTCACTGAAGCTTTCTTT. This gives the protein CATSRDAQGGVTEAFF. The chain links TRBV15 to TRBJ1-1; TRBD1 matches 7 bases. Trimming at V came to 0 bases and at J to 4 bases, leaving 8 bases not matched to a gene. CDR3 size: 16 residues. Germline V lookup: CDR1 LNHNV, CDR2 YYDKDF (reference sequence).